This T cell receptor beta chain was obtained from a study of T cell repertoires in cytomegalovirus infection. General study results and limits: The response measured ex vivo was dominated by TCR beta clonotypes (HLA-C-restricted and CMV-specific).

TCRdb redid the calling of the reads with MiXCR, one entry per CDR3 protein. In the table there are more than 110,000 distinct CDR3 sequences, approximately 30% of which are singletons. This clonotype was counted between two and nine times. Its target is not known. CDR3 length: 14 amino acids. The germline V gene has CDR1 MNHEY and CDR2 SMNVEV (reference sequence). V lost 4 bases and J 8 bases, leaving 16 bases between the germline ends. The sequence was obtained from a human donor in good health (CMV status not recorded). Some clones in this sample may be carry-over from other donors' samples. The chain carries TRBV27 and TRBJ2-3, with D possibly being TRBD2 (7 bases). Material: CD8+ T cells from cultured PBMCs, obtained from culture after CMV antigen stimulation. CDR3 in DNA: TGTGCCAGCAGTTCCCACCCGGGGGGCTCTACGCAGTATTTT. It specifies CASSSHPGGSTQYF.